This record concerns one TCR beta chain sequence. The sample belongs to a study of blood T cell repertoires in COVID-19. For the study at large: COVID-19 samples, acute and convalescent, were from the United States, Italy and Spain. The cDNA or gDNA used as material had been derived from T cells, B-cell-depleted T cells, or PBMCs.

Per the original methods: Amplifying reference gene primers gave estimates of nucleated cell counts. This table comes from immunoSEQ multiplex PCR, and its TCRdb copy is limited to in-frame clones, with some not included. For V, J and clone size, that table is used; D and trimming come from the DNA. The sample holds more than 95,000 clones, over 70% seen once. The CDR3 sequence is 12 residues long. The germline gives CDR1 SQVTM, CDR2 ANQGSEA. The trim removed 1 base at V and 8 bases at J, leaving 2 bases unmatched. The clonotype originates from a man aged 50-59 years with acute or convalescent COVID-19. The V and J genes are TRBV29-1 and TRBJ1-2, with 9 bases lining up with TRBD1. Sequencing input: peripheral blood. CDR3 nucleotide sequence: TGCAGCGTTGAAGTCGGGACAGGGGGCTACACCTTC. The encoded protein is CSVEVGTGGYTF.